This TCR beta chain was found in a study of cytomegalovirus exposure and HLA in healthy donors. In the study overall: In terms of ancestry, the Caucasian-associated cluster contained around 79% of the approximately 400 genotyped donors. Study-wide points: Later work found most CMV-associated TCR beta chains apparently HLA-restricted. High specificity and sensitivity for cytomegalovirus status were reported for the classifier. The study listed some 160 cytomegalovirus-associated TCR beta chains.

Primers for the PCR totalled 60 Vbeta and 13 Jbeta. Clones were read by immunoSEQ multiplex PCR, and TCRdb kept only the in-frame ones, dropping some. The repertoire holds 55,000 to 85,000 clones, 55% to 75% seen once, with about 12% in the top ten. As regards this clone: The antigen remains undetermined.

The germline V and J ends were trimmed by 7 bases and 1 base, with 13 bases remaining between them. The CDR3 contains 14 residues. Germline V gene sequence: CDR1 MGHDK, CDR2 SYGVNS. The genes are TRBV25-1 and TRBJ1-2, with D hard to call. The clonotype originates from a woman aged 40 to 55 in good health and CMV-seropositive. Sequencing input: PBMCs. CDR3 in amino acids: CASTPFGGNYGYTF. CDR3 sequence (DNA): TGTGCCAGCACCCCTTTCGGCGGTAACTATGGCTACACCTTC.